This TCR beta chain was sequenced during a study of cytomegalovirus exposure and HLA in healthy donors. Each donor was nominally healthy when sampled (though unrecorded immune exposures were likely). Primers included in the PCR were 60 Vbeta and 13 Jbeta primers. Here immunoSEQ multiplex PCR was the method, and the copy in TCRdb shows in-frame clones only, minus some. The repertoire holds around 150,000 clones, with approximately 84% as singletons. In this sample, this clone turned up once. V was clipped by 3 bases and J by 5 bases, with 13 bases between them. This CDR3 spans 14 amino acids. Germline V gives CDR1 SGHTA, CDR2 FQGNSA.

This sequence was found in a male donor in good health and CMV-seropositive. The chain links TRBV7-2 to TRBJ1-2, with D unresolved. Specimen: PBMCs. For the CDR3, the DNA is TGTGCCAGCAGCTTCGGAGGACCGAGATATGGCTACACCTTC. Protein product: CASSFGGPRYGYTF. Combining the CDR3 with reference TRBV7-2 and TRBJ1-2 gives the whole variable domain GAGVSQSPSNKVTEKGKDVELRCDPISGHTALYWYRQSLGQGLEFLIYFQGNSAPDKSGLPSDRFSAERTGGSVSTLTIQRTQQEDSAVYLCASSFGGPRYGYTFGSGTRLTVV.